The 16 T cell receptor beta chains below all came from one sample that was sequenced in a study of cytomegalovirus exposure and HLA in healthy donors (dated by TCRdb to the late 2010s). Libraries were made using the immunoSEQ multiplex PCR assay. For the multiplex PCR, a mixture combining 60 forward primers for TCR Vbeta segments and 13 reverse primers for TCR Jbeta segments was used. TCRdb retrieved this table from immuneACCESS and kept in-frame rearrangements only. Not all clones are present; in checked studies, unresolved V genes account for under half, and no reason is known for the remainder. The sample profile shows 95,000 to 150,000 clones; around two thirds of them were found once. The ten most abundant clones make up about 8.9% of the sample. Sequencing was done on a sample of PBMCs. These receptors came from a woman between 40 and 55 years old in good health and CMV-seropositive.

This clone occurred a few times. The J gene is TRBJ2-3, the V gene TRBV5-6; 8 nucleotides align to TRBD2. There are 17 residues in the CDR3. CDR1 and CDR2 from the germline V gene are SGHDT and YYEEEE. V was pared by 0 bases and J by 3 bases, with 9 bases of the junction left unmatched. CDR3 bases: TGTGCCAGCAGCTTGGCCAATCAACGGGGGGGGACAGATACGCAGTATTTT. Residues: CASSLANQRGGTDTQYF.

The chain's CDR3 is CAISETSGEETQYF. CDR3 DNA: TGTGCCATCAGCGAGACTAGCGGGGAAGAGACCCAGTACTTC. The chain combines TRBV10-3 with TRBJ2-5; 11 bases are shared with TRBD2. The CDR3 totals 14 residues. Germline trimming cut 6 bases from V and 3 bases from J; bases unmatched to any gene: 3. The germline gives CDR1 ENHRY, CDR2 SYGVKD.

This clone has a handful of counts. The J gene is TRBJ2-1, the V gene TRBV7-8; TRBD1 is a possible D gene (5 bases). This CDR3 contains 14 residues. Trimming stripped 2 bases from V and 8 bases from J, with 13 bases between. CDR1 SGHVS and CDR2 FQNEAQ come from the germline V gene. This CDR3 is CASSLRTPGDEQFF. CDR3 bases: TGTGCCAGCAGCTTAAGGACACCTGGGGATGAGCAGTTCTTC.

This chain uses TRBV10-3 with TRBJ2-7, with 7 bases aligning to TRBD1. Per germline, CDR1 ENHRY and CDR2 SYGVKD. Unmatched junction bases numbered 4, after V lost 6 bases and J lost 2 bases. The CDR3 is 13 residues long. The CDR3 loop reads CAIRGDSTYEQYF. DNA for the CDR3: TGTGCCATCAGGGGGGACAGCACCTACGAGCAGTACTTC.

V usage is TRBV27 and J usage is TRBJ2-2; possibly TRBD2 for D (6 bases). The CDR3 consists of 17 residues. Trimming took 0 bases from V and 3 from J, leaving 14 bases between them. CDR1 is MNHEY and CDR2 is SMNVEV in the germline V gene (reference sequence). The CDR3 DNA follows: TGTGCCAGCAGTTTATCTAGGCAGGCGGGGTACACCGGGGAGCTGTTTTTT. It yields the protein CASSLSRQAGYTGELFF.

The chain couples TRBV10-1 to TRBJ2-1; tentatively, D is TRBD2 (6 bases). CDR1 and CDR2 (germline): WNHNN, SYGVQD (reference sequence). Trimming took off 3 bases at V and 7 bases at J, with 16 bases between the two ends. CDR3 length equals 15 residues. CDR3 sequence reads: CASSDPGEVTNEQFF. In DNA, the CDR3 is TGCGCCAGCAGTGATCCGGGGGAGGTCACGAATGAGCAGTTCTTC.

The genes are TRBV28 and TRBJ2-7; D unclear. Germline loops: CDR1 MDHEN, CDR2 SYDVKM. The CDR3 is 12 amino acids. The V gene lost 5 bases and the J gene lost 5 bases, with 10 bases spanning the gap. CDR3 sequence: CASSPLHDEQYF. CDR3 DNA: TGTGCCAGCAGTCCCTTACATGACGAGCAGTACTTC.

This chain links TRBV10-3 with TRBJ1-1, with 9 bases lining up with TRBD1. V shed 0 bases, J shed 5 bases, and the junction held 4 bases outside the gene matches. Germline V gene lookup returns CDR1 ENHRY and CDR2 SYGVKD. The CDR3 has 15 residues. The CDR3 DNA sequence: TGTGCCATCAGTGAGTCGGGACAGGGATGGACTGAAGCTTTCTTT. Its translation: CAISESGQGWTEAFF.

The gene calls are TRBV4-1 and TRBJ1-2; D gene uncertain. Deletions cut 1 base from V and 1 base from J, with 13 bases between. This CDR3 has 16 residues. Germline CDR1 MGHRA, CDR2 YSYEKL. This chain's CDR3 is CASSQVGQDFNYGYTF. The CDR3 bases are TGCGCCAGCAGCCAAGTAGGGCAGGACTTTAACTATGGCTACACCTTC.

This rearrangement joins TRBV27 to TRBJ1-5; D not certain. The germline CDR1 and CDR2 sequences are MNHEY and SMNVEV (reference sequence). This CDR3 spans 17 amino acids. The V gene lost 3 bases and the J gene lost 1 base, with 16 bases spanning the gap. In DNA form, the CDR3 reads TGTGCCAGCAGTTTGCCTCGGGATCCGGGGAGCAATCAGCCCCAGCATTTT. This encodes CASSLPRDPGSNQPQHF.

The CDR3 region is CASSPGTGRIHELFF. For the CDR3, the DNA is TGTGCCAGTAGTCCTGGGACAGGGCGAATACATGAACTGTTTTTT. The chain combines TRBV19 with TRBJ1-4, with 9 bases that match TRBD1. Trimming at V came to 5 bases and at J to 12 bases, leaving 13 bases not matched to a gene. The CDR3 consists of 15 residues. From germline, CDR1 is LNHDA and CDR2 SQIVND (reference sequence). Variable domain in full (rest from reference TRBV19 and TRBJ1-4): DGGITQSPKYLFRKEGQNVTLSCEQNLNHDAMYWYRQDPGQGLRLIYYSQIVNDFQKGDIAEGYSVSREKKESFPLTVTSAQKNPTAFYLCASSPGTGRIHELFFGSGTQLSVL.

This clone turned up a few times. The chain uses TRBV7-3 and TRBJ1-1, with 9 nucleotides matching TRBD1. Germline V gene sequence: CDR1 SGHTA, CDR2 FQGTGA. The CDR3 loop spans 13 amino acids. V trimming: 4 bases; J trimming: 10 bases; junction bases outside the gene matches: 7. The DNA of the CDR3 is TGTGCCAGCAGCTCAACACCGGGACAGGGAGCTTTCTTT. Residues: CASSSTPGQGAFF.

Only a few counts were recorded for this clone. The chain employs TRBV28 and TRBJ1-2, with D uncertain. Trimming took 8 bases from V and 5 from J, leaving 12 bases between them. Germline values: CDR1 MDHEN, CDR2 SYDVKM. CDR3 length: 12 amino acids. The CDR3 region has the DNA TGTGCCAGCTCCGCAGTATCATATGGCTACACCTTC. Amino acid sequence: CASSAVSYGYTF.

The V gene is TRBV5-1, the J gene TRBJ2-3; D call uncertain. This CDR3 is 15 amino acids long. From germline, CDR1 is SGHRS and CDR2 YFSETQ. V lost 4 bases and J lost 0, with 12 bases in between. The CDR3 spells CASSPKAVSTDTQYF. CDR3 in DNA: TGCGCCAGCAGCCCGAAGGCGGTGAGCACAGATACGCAGTATTTT.

The chain couples TRBV5-8 to TRBJ2-7; 7 nucleotides match TRBD1. Germline CDR1 SGHTS, CDR2 YDEGEE. V lost 6 bases, J lost 2 bases, and 5 bases stayed unmatched. The CDR3 is 13 amino acids. Here the CDR3 DNA reads TGTGCCAGCAAGCTCAGGGGGACCTACGAGCAGTACTTC. Its translation is CASKLRGTYEQYF. Full variable domain (outside the CDR3, taken from reference TRBV5-8 and TRBJ2-7): EAGVTQSPTHLIKTRGQQATLRCSPISGHTSVYWYQQALGLGLQFLLWYDEGEERNRGNFPPRFSGRQFPNYSSELNVNALELEDSALYLCASKLRGTYEQYFGPGTRLTVT.

The CDR3 DNA reads TGCGCCAGCAGCTTTACCGGGGTGATGAACACTGAAGCTTTCTTT. It translates to CASSFTGVMNTEAFF. The chain combines TRBV5-1 with TRBJ1-1; no definite D call. V lost 2 bases, J lost 0 bases, and 11 bases lay in between. The germline V gene encodes CDR1 SGHRS and CDR2 YFSETQ. The CDR3 consists of 15 residues.